This T cell receptor beta chain came from a study of post-analysis software for immune sequencing data. General study findings and limits: There were roughly 5 TRBV segments more frequent in patients than controls, and TRBV5-6, TRBV5-1 and TRBV20-1 were among them.

A remark on this clonotype: Its antigen is not identified.

The CDR3 consists of 15 residues. Between the trimmed V and J ends, which lost 1 base and 1 base, there was a span of 10 bases. The germline V gene encodes CDR1 SGHVS and CDR2 FQNEAQ. Tagging with unique molecular identifiers was a feature of the TCR beta cDNA libraries. TCRdb re-called the PCR reads with MiXCR, one entry per CDR3 protein. The sample shows hundreds of thousands of distinct CDR3 sequences, roughly 27% of them seen only once. Sequencing used blood. The V call is TRBV7-8, the J call TRBJ1-1; tentatively, D is TRBD1 (5 bases). The sequence derives from a girl aged 10-17 years with multiple sclerosis. The CDR3: CASSLGWGQNTEAFF. In DNA, the CDR3 is TGTGCCAGCAGCTTAGGGTGGGGCCAGAACACTGAAGCTTTCTTT. The full variable domain, its missing parts supplied by reference TRBV7-8 and TRBJ1-1, is GAGVSQSPRYKVAKRGQDVALRCDPISGHVSLFWYQQALGQGPEFLTYFQNEAQLDKSGLPSDRFFAERPEGSVSTLKIQRTQQEDSAVYLCASSLGWGQNTEAFFGQGTRLTVV.